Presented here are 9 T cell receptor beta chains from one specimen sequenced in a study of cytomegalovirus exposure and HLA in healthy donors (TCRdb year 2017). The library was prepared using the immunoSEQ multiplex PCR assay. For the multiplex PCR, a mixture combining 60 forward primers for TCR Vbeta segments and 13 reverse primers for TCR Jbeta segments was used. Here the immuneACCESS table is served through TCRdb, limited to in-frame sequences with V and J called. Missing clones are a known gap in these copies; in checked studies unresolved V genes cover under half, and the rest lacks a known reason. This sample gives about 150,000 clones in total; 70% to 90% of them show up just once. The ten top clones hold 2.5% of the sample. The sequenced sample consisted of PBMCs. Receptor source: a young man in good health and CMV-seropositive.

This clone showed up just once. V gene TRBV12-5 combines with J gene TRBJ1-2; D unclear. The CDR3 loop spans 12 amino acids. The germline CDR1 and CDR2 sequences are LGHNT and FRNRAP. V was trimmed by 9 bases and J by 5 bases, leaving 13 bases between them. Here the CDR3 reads CASALNDYGYTF. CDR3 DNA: TGTGCTAGCGCGCTTAATGATTATGGCTACACCTTC.

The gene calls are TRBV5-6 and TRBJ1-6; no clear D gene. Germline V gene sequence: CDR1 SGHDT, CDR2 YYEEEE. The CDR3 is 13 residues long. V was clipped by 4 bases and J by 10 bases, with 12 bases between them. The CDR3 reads CASSGPGGSPLHF. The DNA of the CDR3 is TGTGCCAGCAGCGGCCCGGGAGGCTCACCCCTCCACTTT.

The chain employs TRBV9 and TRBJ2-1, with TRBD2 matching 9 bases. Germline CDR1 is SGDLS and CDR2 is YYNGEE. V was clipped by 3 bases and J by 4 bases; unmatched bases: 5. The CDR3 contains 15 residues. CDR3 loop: CASSGGLAHYNEQFF. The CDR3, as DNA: TGTGCCAGCAGCGGAGGACTAGCGCATTACAATGAGCAGTTCTTC.

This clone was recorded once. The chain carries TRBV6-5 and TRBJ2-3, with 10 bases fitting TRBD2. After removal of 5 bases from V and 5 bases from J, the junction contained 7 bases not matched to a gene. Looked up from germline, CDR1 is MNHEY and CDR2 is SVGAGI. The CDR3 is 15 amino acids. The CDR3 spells CASSGSSGRGDTQYF. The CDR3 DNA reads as TGTGCCAGCAGTGGATCTAGCGGGAGAGGAGATACGCAGTATTTT.

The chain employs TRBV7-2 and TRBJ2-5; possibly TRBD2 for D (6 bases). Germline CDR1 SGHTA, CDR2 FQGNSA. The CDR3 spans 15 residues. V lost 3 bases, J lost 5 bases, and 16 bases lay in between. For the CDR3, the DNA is TGTGCCAGCAGCTTGCCGAGACTAGGATGGGAGACCCAGTACTTC. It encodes CASSLPRLGWETQYF.

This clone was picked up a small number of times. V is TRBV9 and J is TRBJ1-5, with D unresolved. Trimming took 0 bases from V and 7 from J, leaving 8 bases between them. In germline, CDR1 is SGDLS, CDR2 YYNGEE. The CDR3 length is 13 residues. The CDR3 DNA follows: TGTGCCAGCAGCGTAGCTGGGCAACAGCCCCAGCATTTT. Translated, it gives CASSVAGQQPQHF.

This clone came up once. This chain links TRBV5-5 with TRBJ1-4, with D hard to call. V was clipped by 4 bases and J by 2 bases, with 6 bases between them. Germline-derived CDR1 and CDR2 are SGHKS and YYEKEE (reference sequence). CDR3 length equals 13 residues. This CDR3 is CASSPGTNEKLFF. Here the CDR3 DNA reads TGTGCCAGCAGCCCCGGGACTAATGAAAAACTGTTTTTT. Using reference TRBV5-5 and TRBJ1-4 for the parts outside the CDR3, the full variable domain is DAGVTQSPTHLIKTRGQQVTLRCSPISGHKSVSWYQQVLGQGPQFIFQYYEKEERGRGNFPDRFSARQFPNYSSELNVNALLLGDSALYLCASSPGTNEKLFFGSGTQLSVL.

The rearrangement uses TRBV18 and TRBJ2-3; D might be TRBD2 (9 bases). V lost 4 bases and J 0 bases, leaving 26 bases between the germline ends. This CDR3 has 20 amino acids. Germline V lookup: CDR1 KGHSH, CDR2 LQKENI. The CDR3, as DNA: TGTGCCAGCTCACTGTACCTAGCGGGACAGGCTTTTTCTAGCACAGATACGCAGTATTTT. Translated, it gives CASSLYLAGQAFSSTDTQYF.

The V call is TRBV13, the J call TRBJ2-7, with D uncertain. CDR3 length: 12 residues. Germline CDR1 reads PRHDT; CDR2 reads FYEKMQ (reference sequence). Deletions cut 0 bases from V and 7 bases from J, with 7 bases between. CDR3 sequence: CASSLGVREQYF. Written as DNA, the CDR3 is TGTGCCAGCAGCTTAGGCGTCCGGGAGCAGTACTTC.